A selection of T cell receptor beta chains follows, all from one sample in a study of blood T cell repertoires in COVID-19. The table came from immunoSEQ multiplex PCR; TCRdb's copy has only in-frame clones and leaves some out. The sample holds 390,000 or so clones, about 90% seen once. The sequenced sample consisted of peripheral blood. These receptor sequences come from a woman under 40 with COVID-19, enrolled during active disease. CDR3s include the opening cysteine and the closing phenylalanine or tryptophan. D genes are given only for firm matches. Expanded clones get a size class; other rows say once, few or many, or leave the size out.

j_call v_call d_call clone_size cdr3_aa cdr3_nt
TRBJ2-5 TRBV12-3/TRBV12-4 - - CASSRVKTQYF TGTGCCAGCAGTCGGGTGAAGACCCAGTACTTC
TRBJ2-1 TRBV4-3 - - CASSPYNLQDYNEQFF TGCGCCAGCAGCCCCTACAATTTGCAGGATTACAATGAGCAGTTCTTC
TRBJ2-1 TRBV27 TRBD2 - CASRSGSSGRAEQFF TGTGCCAGCAGGAGTGGGTCGAGCGGGAGGGCCGAGCAGTTCTTC
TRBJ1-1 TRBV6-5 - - CASSLGAVSTEAFF TGTGCCAGCAGCCTAGGAGCGGTGTCCACTGAAGCTTTCTTT
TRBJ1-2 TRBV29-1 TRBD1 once CSAPRVGRGRPGNYGYTF TGCAGCGCCCCCCGGGTAGGCAGGGGGCGCCCGGGTAACTATGGCTACACCTTC
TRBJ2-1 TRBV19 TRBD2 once CASSPPERETYNEQFF TGTGCCAGTAGTCCCCCAGAGCGGGAGACCTACAATGAGCAGTTCTTC
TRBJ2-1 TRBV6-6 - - CASSYSQLAAYNEQFF TGTGCCAGCAGTTACTCTCAGTTAGCGGCCTACAATGAGCAGTTCTTC
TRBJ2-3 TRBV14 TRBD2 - CASSHGGLAGEWTDTQYF TGTGCCAGCAGCCATGGGGGACTAGCGGGAGAATGGACAGATACGCAGTATTTT
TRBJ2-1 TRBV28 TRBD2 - CASSAGGRSYNEQFF TGTGCCAGCTCAGCGGGGGGGCGTTCCTACAATGAGCAGTTCTTC
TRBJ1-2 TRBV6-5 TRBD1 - CASRTPGQAPYGYTF TGTGCCAGCAGGACCCCGGGACAGGCTCCCTATGGCTACACCTTC
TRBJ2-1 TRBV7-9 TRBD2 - CASSSRNPSGNYNEQFF TGTGCCAGCAGCTCCCGAAACCCTAGCGGGAACTACAATGAGCAGTTCTTC
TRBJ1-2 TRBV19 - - CASSMSSGFDPRYGYTF TGTGCCAGTAGTATGTCCTCCGGGTTCGACCCTCGCTATGGCTACACCTTC
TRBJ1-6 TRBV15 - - CATSEDSLRSYNSPLHF TGTGCCACCAGCGAGGACAGCCTGAGGTCCTATAATTCACCCCTCCACTTT
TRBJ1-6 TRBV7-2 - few CASSLGAGDISPLHF TGTGCCAGCAGCTTAGGCGCGGGGGATATTTCACCCCTCCACTTT
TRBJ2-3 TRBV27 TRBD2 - CASRPRLAGGPSDTQYF TGTGCCAGCCGCCCCCGGCTAGCGGGAGGGCCAAGCGATACGCAGTATTTT
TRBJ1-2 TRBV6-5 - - CASRGAAQGYTF TGTGCCAGTCGGGGGGCGGCGCAGGGCTACACCTTC
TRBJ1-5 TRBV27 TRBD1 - CASSLEGADQPQHF TGTGCCAGCAGTTTGGAGGGGGCAGATCAGCCCCAGCATTTT
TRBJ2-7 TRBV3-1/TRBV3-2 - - CASSGETTGYYEQYF TGTGCCAGCAGCGGAGAGACGACGGGATACTACGAGCAGTACTTC
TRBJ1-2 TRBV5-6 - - CASSPGSNYGYTF TGTGCCAGCAGCCCGGGGTCAAACTATGGCTACACCTTC
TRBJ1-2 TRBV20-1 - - CSVTELYGYTF TGCAGTGTTACAGAACTCTATGGCTACACCTTC
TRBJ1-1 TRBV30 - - CAWSNSDTEAFF TGTGCCTGGAGTAATAGTGACACTGAAGCTTTCTTT
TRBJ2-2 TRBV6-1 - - CASSEFTATNTGELFF TGTGCCAGCAGTGAATTTACAGCTACCAACACCGGGGAGCTGTTTTTT
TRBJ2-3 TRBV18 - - CASSPRSGLADTQYF TGTGCCAGCTCACCAAGGTCAGGGTTGGCAGATACGCAGTATTTT
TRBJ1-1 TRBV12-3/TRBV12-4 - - CASSFYLNTEAFF TGTGCCAGCAGTTTCTACCTGAACACTGAAGCTTTCTTT
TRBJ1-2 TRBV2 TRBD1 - CASTHPGQGVDGYTF TGTGCCAGCACCCACCCGGGACAGGGGGTGGATGGCTACACCTTC
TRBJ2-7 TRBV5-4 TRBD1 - CASSLHGTGEYEQYF TGTGCCAGCAGCTTGCACGGGACAGGGGAGTACGAGCAGTACTTC
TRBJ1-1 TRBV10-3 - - CAISGTYTEAFF TGTGCCATCAGTGGGACTTACACTGAAGCTTTCTTT
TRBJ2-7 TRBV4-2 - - CASSQETEQYF TGTGCCAGCAGCCAAGAGACAGAGCAGTACTTC
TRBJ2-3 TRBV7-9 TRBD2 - CASSFVVSGGGDTQYF TGTGCCAGCAGCTTTGTCGTTAGCGGGGGCGGGGATACGCAGTATTTT
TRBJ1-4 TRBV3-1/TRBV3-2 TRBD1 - CASSTTGSYEKLFF TGTGCCAGCAGCACGACAGGGTCGTATGAAAAACTGTTTTTT
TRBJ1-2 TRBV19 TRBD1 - CASSIDHLGTGINTF TGTGCCAGTAGTATAGATCACCTTGGGACAGGGATCAACACCTTC
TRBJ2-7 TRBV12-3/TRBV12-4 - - CASRQTYEQYF TGTGCCAGCCGACAAACCTACGAGCAGTACTTC
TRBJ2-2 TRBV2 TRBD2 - CASSSSGGAFSTGELFF TGTGCCAGCAGTTCTAGCGGGGGGGCCTTTAGCACCGGGGAGCTGTTTTTT
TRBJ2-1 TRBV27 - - CAAQLGDEQFF TGTGCCGCTCAATTGGGCGACGAGCAGTTCTTC
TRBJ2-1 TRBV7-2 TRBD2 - CASSLVRGGFREQFF TGTGCCAGCAGCTTAGTGCGCGGGGGTTTCAGGGAGCAGTTCTTC
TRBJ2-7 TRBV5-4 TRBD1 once CASSLGGTGAYEQYF TGTGCCAGCAGCTTGGGAGGGACAGGGGCCTACGAGCAGTACTTC
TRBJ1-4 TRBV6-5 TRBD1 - CASSYVGQMNEKLFF TGTGCCAGCAGTTACGTGGGACAGATGAATGAAAAACTGTTTTTT
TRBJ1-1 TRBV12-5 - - CASGLPRVGGGTEAFF TGTGCTAGTGGTTTGCCCCGTGTGGGAGGGGGAACTGAAGCTTTCTTT
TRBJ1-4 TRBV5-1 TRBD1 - CASSLWDGQGEEKLFF TGCGCCAGCAGCTTGTGGGATGGACAGGGAGAGGAAAAACTGTTTTTT
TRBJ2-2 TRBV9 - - CASSVLGDANTGELFF TGTGCCAGCAGCGTACTAGGCGACGCTAACACCGGGGAGCTGTTTTTT
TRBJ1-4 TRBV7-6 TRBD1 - CASSLEPGQGGEKLFF TGTGCCAGCAGCTTGGAACCGGGACAGGGTGGGGAAAAACTGTTTTTT
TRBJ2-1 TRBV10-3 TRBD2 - CAISEVAGGHEQFF TGTGCCATCAGTGAAGTAGCGGGGGGGCATGAGCAGTTCTTC
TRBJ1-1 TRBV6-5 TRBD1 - CASINSGGVGTEAFF TGTGCCAGCATTAATTCAGGGGGCGTCGGCACTGAAGCTTTCTTT
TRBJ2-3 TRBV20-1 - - CSASWDSTDTQYF TGCAGTGCTAGTTGGGACTCCACAGATACGCAGTATTTT
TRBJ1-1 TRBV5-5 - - CASSPGGAGRNTEAFF TGTGCCAGCAGCCCCGGTGGGGCTGGTAGGAACACTGAAGCTTTCTTT
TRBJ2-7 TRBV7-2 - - CASSSFRGTIYEQYF TGTGCCAGCAGCTCCTTCAGGGGCACTATCTACGAGCAGTACTTC
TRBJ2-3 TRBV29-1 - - CSVGGGGERTDTQYF TGCAGCGTTGGGGGAGGGGGAGAGAGAACAGATACGCAGTATTTT
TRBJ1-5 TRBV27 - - CASSLASTGHILSNQPQHF TGTGCCAGCAGTTTAGCTTCAACAGGGCATATCCTGAGCAATCAGCCCCAGCATTTT
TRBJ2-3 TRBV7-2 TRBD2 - CASSFWTSPDTQYF TGTGCCAGCAGCTTCTGGACTAGTCCAGATACGCAGTATTTT
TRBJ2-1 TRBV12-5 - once CASGFLTRDANNEQFF TGTGCTAGTGGCTTCCTAACTAGAGACGCAAACAATGAGCAGTTCTTC
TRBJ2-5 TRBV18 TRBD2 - CASSPPGGNVQETQYF TGTGCCAGCTCACCACCGGGAGGGAACGTCCAAGAGACCCAGTACTTC
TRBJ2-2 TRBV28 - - CASRRSGTGELFF TGTGCCAGCAGGAGATCGGGAACCGGGGAGCTGTTTTTT
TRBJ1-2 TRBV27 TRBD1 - CASSPRTGGNYGYTF TGTGCCAGCAGTCCCCGGACAGGTGGAAACTATGGCTACACCTTC
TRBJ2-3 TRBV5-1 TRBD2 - CASSIRGSGADTQYF TGCGCCAGCAGCATTCGGGGGAGCGGGGCAGATACGCAGTATTTT
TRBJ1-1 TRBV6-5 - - CASSWRGEAFF TGTGCCAGCAGTTGGCGCGGGGAAGCTTTCTTT